These 18 T cell receptor beta chains originate from one sample sequenced in a study of blood T cell repertoires in COVID-19. Profiled with immunoSEQ multiplex PCR; TCRdb holds only in-frame clones, not every one. The profile shows some 250,000 clones, approximately 90% of them singletons. The sequenced sample was peripheral blood. These TCRs come from a middle-aged woman who had recovered from COVID-19.

This clone was detected a few times. The V and J genes are TRBV5-1 and TRBJ1-1; a weak D match, TRBD1 (5 bases). V lost 2 bases to trimming and J lost 3 bases, with 14 bases between them. CDR3 length equals 15 residues. Germline CDR1 and CDR2: SGHRS and YFSETQ. CDR3 loop: CASSFGGAWDTEAFF. For the CDR3, the DNA is TGCGCCAGCAGCTTCGGAGGGGCTTGGGACACTGAAGCTTTCTTT.

The chain combines TRBV27 with TRBJ2-1; tentatively, D is TRBD2 (6 bases). The CDR3 runs 12 residues. CDR1 MNHEY and CDR2 SMNVEV come from the germline V gene (reference sequence). V lost 2 bases to trimming and J lost 9 bases, with 8 bases between them. The CDR3, as DNA: TGTGCCAGCAGTTTAGGAGCGGGTGAGCAGTTCTTC. It yields the protein CASSLGAGEQFF.

This chain joins TRBV7-9 and TRBJ1-6, with TRBD1 identical over 10 bases. Germline V gives CDR1 SEHNR, CDR2 FQNEAQ (reference sequence). V lost 5 bases and J lost 5; bases outside the gene matches: 6. This CDR3 is built from 16 residues. The CDR3 loop reads CASSPFGTGDNSPLHF. As DNA, the CDR3 is TGTGCCAGCAGCCCATTCGGGACAGGGGATAATTCACCCCTCCACTTT.

V and J are TRBV7-8 and TRBJ2-3; 10 bases are shared with TRBD2. The CDR3 spans 18 residues. Per germline, CDR1 SGHVS and CDR2 FQNEAQ. V gave up 1 base and J gave up 0 bases; unmatched junction bases: 7. DNA for the CDR3: TGTGCCAGCAGCTTAGGGCTAGCGGGGGAGACTAGCACAGATACGCAGTATTTT. Encoded protein: CASSLGLAGETSTDTQYF.

This chain connects TRBV6-4 to TRBJ2-1, with 10 bases aligning to TRBD2. Germline assignment: CDR1 MRHNA and CDR2 SNTAGT. V lost 0 bases and J lost 5; bases outside the gene matches: 10. This CDR3 contains 18 residues. The CDR3: CASSDSWASGSIHNEQFF. CDR3 in DNA: TGTGCCAGCAGTGACTCGTGGGCTAGCGGGAGTATTCACAATGAGCAGTTCTTC.

Concerning this clone itself: The sample holds other DNA sequences that translate to the same CDR3. This rearrangement joins TRBV30 to TRBJ1-5; D unclear. The CDR3 covers 13 residues. The germline V gene has CDR1 GTSNPN and CDR2 SVGIG (reference sequence). Trimming stripped 0 bases from V and 6 bases from J, with 9 bases between. The CDR3 is CAWSVSAGQPQHF. CDR3 sequence (DNA): TGTGCCTGGAGTGTCTCAGCGGGTCAGCCCCAGCATTTT. The whole variable domain, filled in from reference TRBV30 and TRBJ1-5, reads SQTIHQWPATLVQPVGSPLSLECTVEGTSNPNLYWYRQAAGRGLQLLFYSVGIGQISSEVPQNLSASRPQDRQFILSSKKLLLSDSGFYLCAWSVSAGQPQHFGDGTRLSIL.

The chain is built from TRBV12-5 and TRBJ2-5; D perhaps matches TRBD2 (6 bases). Germline values: CDR1 LGHNT, CDR2 FRNRAP. Trimming removed 4 bases from V and 0 bases from J, with 12 bases in between. The CDR3 consists of 15 residues. CDR3 sequence: CASGWVIADQETQYF. The CDR3 DNA follows: TGTGCTAGTGGTTGGGTGATAGCGGACCAAGAGACCCAGTACTTC.

This clone has more than one count but fewer than ten. V usage is TRBV30 and J usage is TRBJ1-5, with unresolved D. Deletions cut 3 bases from V and 5 bases from J, with 11 bases between. Germline CDR1 GTSNPN, CDR2 SVGIG (reference sequence). The CDR3 contains 13 residues. In nucleotides, the CDR3 is TGTGCCTGGAGGGCAGGCAGAGATCAGCCCCAGCATTTT. This codes for CAWRAGRDQPQHF.

This chain links TRBV7-8 with TRBJ1-5; perhaps TRBD1 as D (5 bases). From germline, CDR1 is SGHVS and CDR2 FQNEAQ. This CDR3 contains 18 residues. Trimming took 4 bases from V and 2 from J, leaving 21 bases between them. The CDR3 coding sequence is TGTGCCAGCAGCTCAAGGGGTATGACTCGGATGGGCAATCAGCCCCAGCATTTT. It yields the protein CASSSRGMTRMGNQPQHF.

The chain couples TRBV7-9 to TRBJ2-5, with 10 bases identical to TRBD1. Germline V CDR1 and CDR2: SEHNR, FQNEAQ (reference sequence). Trimming at V came to 5 bases and at J to 5 bases, leaving 5 bases not matched to a gene. CDR3 length: 14 amino acids. DNA of the CDR3: TGTGCCAGCAGCCCCGGGACAGGGGAGGAGACCCAGTACTTC. It translates to CASSPGTGEETQYF.

The chain couples TRBV5-4 to TRBJ2-1; TRBD2 agrees at 7 bases. CDR3 length: 15 amino acids. The V segment lost 4 bases and the J segment 5 bases; nucleotides outside the gene matches: 9. The germline V gene encodes CDR1 SGHNT and CDR2 YYREEE (reference sequence). The CDR3 protein is CASSPGGPVHNEQFF. CDR3 nucleotides: TGTGCCAGCAGCCCGGGAGGCCCAGTCCACAATGAGCAGTTCTTC.

This sequence joins TRBV10-2 and TRBJ2-3; no clear D gene. From germline, CDR1 is WSHSY and CDR2 SAAADI. V lost 8 bases to trimming and J lost 2 bases, with 17 bases between them. The CDR3 runs 15 residues. This chain's CDR3 is CASAPPRVSTDTQYF. The CDR3 DNA reads TGCGCCAGCGCCCCCCCCCGGGTCTCCACAGATACGCAGTATTTT.

The chain combines TRBV7-2 with TRBJ2-1; 7 bases are a match to TRBD2. Germline CDR1 and CDR2: SGHTA and FQGNSA. Unmatched junction bases numbered 13, after V lost 5 bases and J lost 6 bases. The CDR3 is 16 residues long. The CDR3 sequence is CASSAGGRAEVNEQFF. CDR3 sequence (DNA): TGTGCCAGCAGCGCCGGGGGGAGGGCCGAGGTCAATGAGCAGTTCTTC.

The chain recombines TRBV6-5 with TRBJ1-2; 11 bases are shared with TRBD1. CDR1 is MNHEY and CDR2 is SVGAGI in the germline V gene. V lost 6 bases to trimming and J lost 4 bases; unmatched junction nucleotides: 7. This CDR3 has 15 amino acids. The CDR3 DNA reads as TGTGCCAGCAGCTCGGACAGGGGGCGGTTCTATGGCTACACCTTC. As protein: CASSSDRGRFYGYTF.

The CDR3 DNA sequence: TGTGCCTGGACCGAACGGGGGGGGCCCCACAATGAGCAGTTCTTC. Translated: CAWTERGGPHNEQFF. The V call is TRBV30, the J call TRBJ2-1; 8 bases fit TRBD2. Unmatched junction bases numbered 10, after V lost 4 bases and J lost 5 bases. The CDR3 spans 15 residues. Germline V gene data show CDR1 as GTSNPN and CDR2 as SVGIG (reference sequence).

The genes are TRBV7-9 and TRBJ1-1; perhaps TRBD1 as D (5 bases). The V gene lost 3 bases and the J gene lost 0 bases, with 11 bases spanning the gap. The germline V gene encodes CDR1 SEHNR and CDR2 FQNEAQ (reference sequence). This CDR3 contains 15 residues. CDR3 in DNA: TGTGCCAGCAGCTTTGGGGGAGGTATGAACACTGAAGCTTTCTTT. It specifies CASSFGGGMNTEAFF.

The chain joins TRBV5-6 to TRBJ2-1, with 9 bases that match TRBD2. There are 15 residues in the CDR3. V was pared by 1 base and J by 6 bases, with 5 bases of the junction left unmatched. CDR1 and CDR2 (germline): SGHDT, YYEEEE. CDR3 amino acids: CASSLLGTSPNEQFF. As DNA, the CDR3 is TGTGCCAGCAGCTTGTTGGGGACTAGCCCCAATGAGCAGTTCTTC.

The rearrangement uses TRBV18 and TRBJ2-2; 10 nucleotides agree with TRBD1. The junction had 4 bases not matched to a gene; V was cut back by 8 bases and J by 4 bases. The CDR3 extends over 14 amino acids. CDR1 is KGHSH, CDR2 LQKENI, per germline. The CDR3 here is CASTRTGGTGELFF. Written as DNA, the CDR3 is TGTGCCAGCACCCGGACAGGGGGCACCGGGGAGCTGTTTTTT.